The rows below give T cell receptor beta chains drawn from one sample of a study of cytomegalovirus exposure and HLA in healthy donors. Sequencing was performed with immunoSEQ multiplex PCR; in TCRdb, only in-frame clones are kept and a portion is missing. The repertoire holds 80,000 to 95,000 clones, with 63% as singletons. Sequencing was performed on PBMCs. These receptors originate from a woman younger than 45 in good health and CMV-seronegative. The CDR3 runs from the conserved cysteine through the conserved F or W. A D gene is named only where the DNA matches it firmly. The size entry is marked missing in some rows and otherwise reads once, few, many or a size class.

J gene,V gene,D gene,clone size,CDR3 DNA,CDR3 protein
TRBJ2-7,TRBV28,-,-,TGTGCCAGCAGTTTCACCAGGGGCGCCTACGAGCAGTACTTC,CASSFTRGAYEQYF
TRBJ2-1,TRBV5-6,TRBD2,-,TGTGCCAGCAGCTTGGTTGTAGCGGGGGTCATATACAATGAGCAGTTCTTC,CASSLVVAGVIYNEQFF
TRBJ1-1,TRBV5-6,TRBD1,-,TGTGCCAGCAGCTTGCCCCGGGACAGGGAAGGGGGAGCTTTCTTT,CASSLPRDREGGAFF
TRBJ2-1,TRBV7-2,TRBD1,-,TGTGCCAGCAGCTACGACAGGGGGGCCTACAATGAGCAGTTCTTC,CASSYDRGAYNEQFF
TRBJ2-1,TRBV6-4,TRBD2,-,TGTGCCAGCAGGGGACTAGCGGGGGAGGGTGAGCAGTTCTTC,CASRGLAGEGEQFF
TRBJ2-5,TRBV4-2,-,-,TGTGCCAGCAGCCAAGAAGGGCAGGGGAGGGGAGAGACCCAGTACTTC,CASSQEGQGRGETQYF
TRBJ1-2,TRBV18,-,-,TGTGCCAGCTCACCAAGTCAGCAGGATGGCTACACCTTC,CASSPSQQDGYTF
TRBJ2-1,TRBV19,TRBD1,-,TGTGCTTCAGGGTGGGCAGGGGGAGACCTGTGGCAGTTCTTC,CASGWAGGDLWQFF
TRBJ2-1,TRBV6-5,TRBD1,-,TGTGCCAGCAGTTGGACAGGAAATGAGCAGTTCTTC,CASSWTGNEQFF
TRBJ1-4,TRBV6-5,-,once,TGTGCCAGCAGTTACACCCAAGTGGGGCGCGGTGAAAAACTGTTTTTT,CASSYTQVGRGEKLFF
TRBJ1-1,TRBV29-1,-,-,TGCAGCGTTGGAGGGGGGGCGATTGGAGCTTTCTTT,CSVGGGAIGAFF
TRBJ1-1,TRBV30,-,few,TGTGCCTGGAGTGTAGGGCAGGGGAACACTGAAGCTTTCTTT,CAWSVGQGNTEAFF
TRBJ2-6,TRBV2,TRBD1,-,TGTGCCAGTTCGATGGACAGGGCAGGCTCTGGGGCCAACGTCCTGACTTTC,CASSMDRAGSGANVLTF
TRBJ1-1,TRBV5-1,TRBD1,-,TGCGCCAGCAGCTTGAAGGGGGCTGGCACGACTGAAGCTTTCTTT,CASSLKGAGTTEAFF
TRBJ2-5,TRBV30,TRBD2,-,TGTGCCTGGAGAAGGGAGGGCGGCACAGAGACCCAGTACTTC,CAWRREGGTETQYF
TRBJ1-1,TRBV7-9,-,-,TGTGCCAGCAGCTTAGAAACAGGCACTGAAGCTTTCTTT,CASSLETGTEAFF
TRBJ1-4,TRBV10-3,-,-,TGTGCCATCAGAACAGCAACTAATGAAAAACTGTTTTTT,CAIRTATNEKLFF
TRBJ1-5,TRBV19,TRBD1,-,TGTGCCAGTAGTCCCCTGGCAGGGGGTGACAATCAGCCCCAGCATTTT,CASSPLAGGDNQPQHF
TRBJ1-1,TRBV5-1,-,-,TGCGCCAGCAGCCCCCTCCAGGGAGAAGCTTTCTTT,CASSPLQGEAFF
TRBJ2-2,TRBV11-3,-,few,TGTGCCAGCAGCTTAATTGGCGGCAAGAACACCGGGGAGCTGTTTTTT,CASSLIGGKNTGELFF
TRBJ2-1,TRBV7-3,TRBD2,few,TGTGCCAGCAGCCTAGCGGGAGCGCCAAATGAGCAGTTCTTC,CASSLAGAPNEQFF
TRBJ1-4,TRBV6-1,TRBD1,-,TGTGCCAGCAGTGAGCCCGGGACAGCTAATGAAAAACTGTTTTTT,CASSEPGTANEKLFF